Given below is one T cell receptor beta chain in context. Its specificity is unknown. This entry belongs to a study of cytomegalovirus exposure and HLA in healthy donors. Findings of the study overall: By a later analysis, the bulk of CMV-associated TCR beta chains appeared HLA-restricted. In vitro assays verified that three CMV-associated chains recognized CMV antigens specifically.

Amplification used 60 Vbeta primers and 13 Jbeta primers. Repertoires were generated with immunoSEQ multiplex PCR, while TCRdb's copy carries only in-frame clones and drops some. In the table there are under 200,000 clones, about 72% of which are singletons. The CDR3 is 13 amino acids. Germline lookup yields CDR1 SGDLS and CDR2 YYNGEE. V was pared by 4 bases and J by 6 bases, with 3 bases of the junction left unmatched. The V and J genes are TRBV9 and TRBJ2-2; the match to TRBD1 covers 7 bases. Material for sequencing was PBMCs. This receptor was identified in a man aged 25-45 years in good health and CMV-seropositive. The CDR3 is CASSPRGSGELFF. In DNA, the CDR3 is TGTGCCAGCAGCCCCAGGGGGTCCGGGGAGCTGTTTTTT.